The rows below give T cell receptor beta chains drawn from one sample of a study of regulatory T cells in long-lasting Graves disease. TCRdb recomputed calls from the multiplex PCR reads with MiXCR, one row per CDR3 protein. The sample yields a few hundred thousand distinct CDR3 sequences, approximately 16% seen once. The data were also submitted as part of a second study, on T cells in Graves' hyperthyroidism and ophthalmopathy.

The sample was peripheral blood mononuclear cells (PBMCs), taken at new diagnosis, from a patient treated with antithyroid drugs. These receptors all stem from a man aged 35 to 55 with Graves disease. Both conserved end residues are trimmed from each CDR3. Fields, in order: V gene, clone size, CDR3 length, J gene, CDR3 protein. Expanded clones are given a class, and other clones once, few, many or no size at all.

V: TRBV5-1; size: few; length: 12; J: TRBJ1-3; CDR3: ASRRGSEGNTIY
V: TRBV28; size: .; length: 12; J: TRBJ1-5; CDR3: ASRSDYSNQPQH
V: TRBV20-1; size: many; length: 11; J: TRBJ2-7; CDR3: SAPSTGSYEQY
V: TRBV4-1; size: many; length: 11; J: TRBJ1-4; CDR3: ATAKGTNEKLF
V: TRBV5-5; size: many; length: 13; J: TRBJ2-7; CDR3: ASSLGPAGSYEQY
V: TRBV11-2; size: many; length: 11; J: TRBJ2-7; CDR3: ASSLVVSFEQY
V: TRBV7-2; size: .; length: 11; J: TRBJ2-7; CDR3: ASSSGANYEQY
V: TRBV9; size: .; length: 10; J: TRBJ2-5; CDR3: ASRGNGETQY
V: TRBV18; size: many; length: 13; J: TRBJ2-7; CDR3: ASSPSGGFGYEQY
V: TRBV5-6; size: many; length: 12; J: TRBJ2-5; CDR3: ASSNSGTGETQY
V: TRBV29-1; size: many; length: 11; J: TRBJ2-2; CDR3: SVSPGRTGELF
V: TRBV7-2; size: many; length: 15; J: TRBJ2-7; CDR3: ASSLVSGGSGSYEQY
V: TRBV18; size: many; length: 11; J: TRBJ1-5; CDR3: ASSAGSRQPQH
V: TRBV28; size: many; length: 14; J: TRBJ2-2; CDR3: ASITNPGENTGELF
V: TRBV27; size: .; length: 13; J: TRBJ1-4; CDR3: ASSRNRDRGEKLF
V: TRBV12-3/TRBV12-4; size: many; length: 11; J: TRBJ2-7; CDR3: ASSLDRAGEQY
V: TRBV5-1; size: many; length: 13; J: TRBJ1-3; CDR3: ASSVTPGTGNTIY
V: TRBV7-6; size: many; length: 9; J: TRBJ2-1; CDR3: APGPWNEQF
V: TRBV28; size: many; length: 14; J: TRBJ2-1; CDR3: ASSFWGGDSYNEQF
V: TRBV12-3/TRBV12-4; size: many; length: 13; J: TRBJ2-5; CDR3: ASSSPFQGSETQY
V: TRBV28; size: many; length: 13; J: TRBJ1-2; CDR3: ASSLRDSSFGGYT
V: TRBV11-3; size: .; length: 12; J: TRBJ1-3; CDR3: ASSSTGTADTIY
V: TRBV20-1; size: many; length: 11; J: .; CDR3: SGEGSERETQY
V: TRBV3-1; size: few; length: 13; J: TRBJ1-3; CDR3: ASSQAGTGGNTIY
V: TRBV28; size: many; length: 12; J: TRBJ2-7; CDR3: ASNRAGGGYEQY
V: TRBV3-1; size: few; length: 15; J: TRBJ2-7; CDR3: ASSQDTLADFSYEQY
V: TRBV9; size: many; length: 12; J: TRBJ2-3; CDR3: ASSTWTGTDTQY
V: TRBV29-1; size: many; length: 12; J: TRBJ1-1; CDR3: SGAGTGGYTEAF
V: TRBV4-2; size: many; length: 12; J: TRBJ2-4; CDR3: ASSQSHRGNIQY
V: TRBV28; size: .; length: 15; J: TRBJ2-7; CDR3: ASTVTVRDRVIREQY
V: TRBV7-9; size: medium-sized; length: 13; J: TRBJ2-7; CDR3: ASSLAGTYPYEQY
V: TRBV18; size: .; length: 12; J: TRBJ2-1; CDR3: ASSQGQIYNEQF
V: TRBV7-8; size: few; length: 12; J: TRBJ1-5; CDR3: ASSPGDRVQPQH
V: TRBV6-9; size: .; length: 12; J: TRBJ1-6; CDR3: ASSWSSYNSPLR
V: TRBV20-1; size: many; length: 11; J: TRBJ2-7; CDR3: SARTDTHYEQY
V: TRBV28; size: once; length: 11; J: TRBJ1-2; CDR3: ASSSDRGQGYT
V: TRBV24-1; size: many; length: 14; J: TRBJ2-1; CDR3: ATSQIGTSGGNEQF
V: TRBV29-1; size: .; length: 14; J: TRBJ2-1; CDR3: SVQGDWTTSYNEQF
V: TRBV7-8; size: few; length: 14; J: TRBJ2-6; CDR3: ASSFSGLGGANVLT
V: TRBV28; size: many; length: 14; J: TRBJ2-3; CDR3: ASSLQSGGAIDTQY
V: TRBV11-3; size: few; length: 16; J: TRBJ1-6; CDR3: ASSLYRTDSLYNSPLH
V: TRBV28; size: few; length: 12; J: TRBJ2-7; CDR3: ATADRAFVYEQY
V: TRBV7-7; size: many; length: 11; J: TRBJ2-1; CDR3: ASSLSTEHEQF
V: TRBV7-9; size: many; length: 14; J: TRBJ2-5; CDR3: ASSLATGAHQETQY
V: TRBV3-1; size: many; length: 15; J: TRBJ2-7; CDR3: ASSQDWEGTGSYEQY
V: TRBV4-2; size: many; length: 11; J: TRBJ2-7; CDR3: ASSQGSFYEQY
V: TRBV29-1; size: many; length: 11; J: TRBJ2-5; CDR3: SVAGQFQETQY
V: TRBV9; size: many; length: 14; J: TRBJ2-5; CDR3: ASSVGGDRVLETQY
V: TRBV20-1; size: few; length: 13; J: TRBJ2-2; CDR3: SAPGQRGSTGELF
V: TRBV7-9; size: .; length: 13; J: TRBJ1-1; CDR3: ASSQYRDLNTGAF
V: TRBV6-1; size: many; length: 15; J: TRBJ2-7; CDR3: ASSPGRTPLSTSEQY
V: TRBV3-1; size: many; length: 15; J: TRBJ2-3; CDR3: ASSQDLAGGSTDTQY
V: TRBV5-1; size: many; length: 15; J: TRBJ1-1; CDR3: ASSLDYGGYMNTEAF